Sequencing of this T cell receptor beta chain was carried out in a study of T cells after yellow fever vaccination. This clonotype showed up just a few times. TCRdb independently ran MiXCR on the 5' RACE reads; one entry per CDR3 protein. This table holds about 360,000 distinct CDR3 sequences, 6% to 8% found once. The TCR originated in a man aged 30 to 39 who received the YFV17D yellow fever vaccine. Sequenced material: PBMCs, taken 5 days after the yellow fever booster vaccination.

CDR3 nucleotide sequence: TGTGCCAGCTCACCACGCTCAGGGGGCCTCTACAATGAGCAGTTCTTC. It specifies CASSPRSGGLYNEQFF. The chain recombines TRBV18 with TRBJ2-1; 8 bases are shared with TRBD1. Germline CDR1 is KGHSH and CDR2 is LQKENI. Losses at the gene ends were 1 base for V and 3 bases for J; bases not matched to a gene: 5. This CDR3 comprises 16 residues.